Described below is a single T cell receptor beta chain sequence and its context. Its antigen remains unknown. J was trimmed by 2 bases and V by 5 bases; bases with no gene match: 16. Germline lookup yields CDR1 MNHEY and CDR2 SMNVEV (reference sequence). This CDR3 has 18 amino acids. This specimen comes from a study of T cell responses to AZD1222 COVID-19 vaccine. Study outcomes and limitations: Baseline seropositives among AZD1222 recipients totaled only 5 to 7. White British people made up most donors, females outnumbered males, and clonal diversity was possibly underestimated. In all cases, repertoires were sampled only after the peak T cell response. Reportedly, nearly half of unique spike TCRs recognized epitopes outside B.1.351/B.1.1.7 mutations.

TCRdb keeps only in-frame clones here, not all; method: immunoSEQ multiplex PCR. This repertoire shows roughly 180,000 clones, approximately 94% found once; its top ten account for about 1.5%. The V and J genes are TRBV27 and TRBJ2-5; TRBD2 agrees at 8 bases. The specimen was peripheral blood, collected 28 days after the second AZD1222 dose. This TCR derives from an adult who received the AZD1222 COVID-19 vaccine. The CDR3: CASSPRYDTSGLQETQYF. CDR3 nucleotide sequence: TGTGCCAGCAGTCCGCGCTACGATACTAGCGGCCTACAAGAGACCCAGTACTTC.